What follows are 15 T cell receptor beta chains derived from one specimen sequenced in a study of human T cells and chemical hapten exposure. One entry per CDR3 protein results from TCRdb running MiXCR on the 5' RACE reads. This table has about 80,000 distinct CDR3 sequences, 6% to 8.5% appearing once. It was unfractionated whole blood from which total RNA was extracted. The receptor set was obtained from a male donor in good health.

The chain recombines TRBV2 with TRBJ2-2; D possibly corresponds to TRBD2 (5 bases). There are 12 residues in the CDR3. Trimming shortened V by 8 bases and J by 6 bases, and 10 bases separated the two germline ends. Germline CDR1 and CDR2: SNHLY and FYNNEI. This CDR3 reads CASGLRAGELFF. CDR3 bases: TGTGCCAGCGGGTTGCGGGCCGGGGAGCTGTTTTTT.

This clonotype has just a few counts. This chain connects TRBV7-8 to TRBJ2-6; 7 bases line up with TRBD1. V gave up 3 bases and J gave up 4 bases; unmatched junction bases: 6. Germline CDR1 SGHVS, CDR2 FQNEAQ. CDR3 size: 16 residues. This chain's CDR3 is CASSLVGGLGANVLTF. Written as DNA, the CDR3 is TGTGCCAGCAGCTTGGTAGGGGGCTTGGGGGCCAACGTCCTGACTTTC.

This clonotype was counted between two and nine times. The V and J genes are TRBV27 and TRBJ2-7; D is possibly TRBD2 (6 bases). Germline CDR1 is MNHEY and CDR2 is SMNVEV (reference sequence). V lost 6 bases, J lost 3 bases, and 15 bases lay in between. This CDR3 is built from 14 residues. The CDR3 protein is CASSARTDYYEQYF. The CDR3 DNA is TGTGCCAGCAGCGCGAGGACGGACTACTACGAGCAGTACTTC.

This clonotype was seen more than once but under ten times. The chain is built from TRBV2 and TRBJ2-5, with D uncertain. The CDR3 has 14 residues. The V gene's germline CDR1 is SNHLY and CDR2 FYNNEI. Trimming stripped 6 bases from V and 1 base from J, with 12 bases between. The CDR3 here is CASSLLNVQETQYF. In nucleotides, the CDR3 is TGTGCCAGCAGCCTGCTAAATGTCCAAGAGACCCAGTACTTC. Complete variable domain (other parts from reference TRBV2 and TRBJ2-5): EPEVTQTPSHQVTQMGQEVILRCVPISNHLYFYWYRQILGQKVEFLVSFYNNEISEKSEIFDDQFSVERPDGSNFTLKIRSTKLEDSAMYFCASSLLNVQETQYFGPGTRLLVL.

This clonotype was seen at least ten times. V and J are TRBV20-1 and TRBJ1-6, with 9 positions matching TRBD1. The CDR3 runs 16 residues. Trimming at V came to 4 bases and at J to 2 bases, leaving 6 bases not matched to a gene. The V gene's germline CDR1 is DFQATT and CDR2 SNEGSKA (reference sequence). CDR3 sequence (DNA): TGCAGTGCTAAACAGGGGGCTAACCCCTATAATTCACCCCTCCACTTT. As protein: CSAKQGANPYNSPLHF.

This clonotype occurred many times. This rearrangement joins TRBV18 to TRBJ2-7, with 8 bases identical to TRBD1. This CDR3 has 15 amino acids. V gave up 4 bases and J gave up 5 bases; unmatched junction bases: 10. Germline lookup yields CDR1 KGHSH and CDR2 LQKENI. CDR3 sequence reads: CASSRTGTGGHEQYF. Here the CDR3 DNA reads TGTGCCAGCTCACGGACCGGGACAGGCGGACACGAGCAGTACTTC. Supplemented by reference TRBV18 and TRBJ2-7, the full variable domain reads NAGVMQNPRHLVRRRGQEARLRCSPMKGHSHVYWYRQLPEEGLKFMVYLQKENIIDESGMPKERFSAEFPKEGPSILRIQQVVRGDSAAYFCASSRTGTGGHEQYFGPGTRLTVT.

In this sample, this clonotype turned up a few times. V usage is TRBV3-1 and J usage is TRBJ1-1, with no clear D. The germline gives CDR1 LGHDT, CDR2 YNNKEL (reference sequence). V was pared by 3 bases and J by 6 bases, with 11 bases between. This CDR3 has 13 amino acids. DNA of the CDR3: TGTGCCAGCAGCCAGGCCTATTGGGCTGAAGCTTTCTTT. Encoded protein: CASSQAYWAEAFF. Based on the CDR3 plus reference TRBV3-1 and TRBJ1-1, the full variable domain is DTAVSQTPKYLVTQMGNDKSIKCEQNLGHDTMYWYKQDSKKFLKIMFSYNNKELIINETVPNRFSPKSPDKAHLNLHINSLELGDSAVYFCASSQAYWAEAFFGQGTRLTVV.

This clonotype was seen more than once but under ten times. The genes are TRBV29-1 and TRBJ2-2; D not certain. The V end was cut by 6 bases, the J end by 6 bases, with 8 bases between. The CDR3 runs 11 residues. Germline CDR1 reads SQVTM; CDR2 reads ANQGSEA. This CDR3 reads CSVKEAGELFF. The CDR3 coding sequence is TGCAGCGTAAAAGAGGCCGGGGAGCTGTTTTTT.

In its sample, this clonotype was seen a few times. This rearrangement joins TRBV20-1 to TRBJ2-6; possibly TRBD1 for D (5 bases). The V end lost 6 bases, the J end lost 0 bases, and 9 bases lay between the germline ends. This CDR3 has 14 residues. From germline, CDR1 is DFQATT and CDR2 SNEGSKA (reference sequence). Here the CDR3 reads CSARQSSGANVLTF. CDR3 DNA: TGCAGTGCCAGACAGAGCTCTGGGGCCAACGTCCTGACTTTC.

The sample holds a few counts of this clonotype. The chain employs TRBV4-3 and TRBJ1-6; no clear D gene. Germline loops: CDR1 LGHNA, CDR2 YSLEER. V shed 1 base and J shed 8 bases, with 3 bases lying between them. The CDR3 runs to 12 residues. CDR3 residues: CASSQGDSPLHF. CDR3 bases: TGCGCCAGCAGCCAAGGGGATTCACCCCTCCACTTT.

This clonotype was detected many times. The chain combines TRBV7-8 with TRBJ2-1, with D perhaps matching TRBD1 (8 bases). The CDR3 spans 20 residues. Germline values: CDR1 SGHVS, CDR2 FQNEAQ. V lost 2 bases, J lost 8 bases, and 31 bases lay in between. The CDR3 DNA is TGTGCCAGCAGCTTACCTGGACAGGGATCTAGGACTAGTACCGGGGATGAGCAGTTCTTC. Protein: CASSLPGQGSRTSTGDEQFF.

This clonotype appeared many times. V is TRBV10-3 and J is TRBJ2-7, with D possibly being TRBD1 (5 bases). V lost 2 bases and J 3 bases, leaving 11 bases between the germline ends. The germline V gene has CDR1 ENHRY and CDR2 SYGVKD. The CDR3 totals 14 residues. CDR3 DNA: TGTGCCATCAGTGAGGAAAAGGGGTACTACGAGCAGTACTTC. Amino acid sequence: CAISEEKGYYEQYF.

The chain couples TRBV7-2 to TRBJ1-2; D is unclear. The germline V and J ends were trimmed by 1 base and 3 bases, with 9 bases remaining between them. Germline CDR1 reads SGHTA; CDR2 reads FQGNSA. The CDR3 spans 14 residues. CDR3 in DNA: TGTGCCAGCAGCTTAGTGGGCGGGGACTATGGCTACACCTTC. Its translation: CASSLVGGDYGYTF.

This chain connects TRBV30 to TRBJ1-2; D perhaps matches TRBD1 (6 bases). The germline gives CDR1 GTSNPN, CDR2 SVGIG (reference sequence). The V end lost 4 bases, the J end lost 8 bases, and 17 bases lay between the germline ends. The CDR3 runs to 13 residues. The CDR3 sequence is CAWKNHREGGYTF. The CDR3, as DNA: TGTGCCTGGAAAAATCACAGGGAGGGAGGCTACACCTTC.

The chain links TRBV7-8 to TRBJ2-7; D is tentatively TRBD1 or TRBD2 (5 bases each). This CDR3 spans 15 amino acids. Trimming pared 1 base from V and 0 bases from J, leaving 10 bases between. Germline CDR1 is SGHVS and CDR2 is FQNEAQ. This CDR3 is CASSLGAGSSYEQYF. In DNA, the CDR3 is TGTGCCAGCAGCTTAGGTGCAGGGAGCTCCTACGAGCAGTACTTC.